The present entry profiles one TCR beta chain with its context. Its antigen is unknown. This CDR3 is 13 amino acids long. From germline, CDR1 is GTSNPN and CDR2 SVGIG (reference sequence). V was cut by 0 bases and J by 13 bases, with 13 bases left in between. The sample originates from a study of vaccination effects on CD4 cells after COVID-19. About the study: Convalescent patients (three in total) were sampled early and late after vaccination. Findings and limits, study-wide: In convalescent patients, vaccine-induced clones largely differed from infection-induced clones.

Sequencing in the ViraFEST assay came after antigen-specific CD4+ T cells had been expanded with viral peptide pools, which were used to stimulate PBMC. Following culture for around 10 days, CD4+ T cells were isolated. A PCR test confirmed that the person had SARS-CoV-2 infection between March and December 2020. Vaccination of participants consisted of two doses of either the BNT162b2 or mRNA-1273 vaccine. After about 2 million PBMC were placed in each well, they were cultured with around 10 IU/ml IL-2 and approximately 9.6 ug/ml peptides. Half the medium was replaced with IL-2 medium on days 3 and 7. The data were produced by immunoSEQ multiplex PCR, yet TCRdb's version contains in-frame clones alone and is incomplete. The sample holds more than 10,000 clones; around 75% are singletons and the top ten take around 34%.

The receptor was derived from a human donor who had a prior SARS-CoV-2 infection. The material sequenced was CD4+ T cells from PBMCs cultured with HCoV-NL63 spike peptides, taken after COVID-19 vaccination. This chain joins TRBV30 and TRBJ1-6; D is unresolved. DNA of the CDR3: TGTGCCTGGAGTGTAGGGCCAGGTGGGCCCCTCCACTTT. It is translated as CAWSVGPGGPLHF.